The T cell receptor beta chain under discussion was sequenced for a study of CD8 T cells in Susac syndrome. V lost 5 bases to trimming and J lost 7 bases; unmatched junction nucleotides: 9. The CDR3 runs to 13 residues. Germline CDR1 is DFQATT and CDR2 is SNEGSKA (reference sequence). Peripheral blood CD8+ and CD4+ T cells were profiled by TCR beta sequencing. A quantity of about 0.5 to 1 ug RNA underwent reverse transcription using random hexamers. It was immunoSEQ multiplex PCR that amplified TCR beta CDR3 across 54 Vbeta and 13 Jbeta. TCRdb reanalysed the immunoSEQ multiplex PCR reads using MiXCR and keeps one entry per CDR3 protein. The top ten clones hold about 0.07% of a sample with approximately 230,000 distinct CDR3 sequences, over 85% of them seen once.

The clonotype comes from a human donor with multiple sclerosis. Sequencing used CD4+ T cells from PBMCs. The J gene is TRBJ2-5, the V gene TRBV20-1; 8 bases fit TRBD2. The CDR3 sequence: CSARTSIGGTQYF. The DNA for the CDR3 is TGCAGTGCTCGGACTAGCATCGGAGGGACCCAGTACTTC.